This TCR beta chain is drawn from a study of T-cell reconstitution after alpha-beta-depleted transplantation in children. Library preparation (for TCRbeta) was performed with unique molecular identifiers. One entry per CDR3 protein, called by TCRdb with MiXCR from the PCR reads. This sample has about 980,000 distinct CDR3 sequences, with 25% to 35% found just once. This CDR3 is 22 amino acids long. Trimming took off 4 bases at V and 5 bases at J, with 36 bases between the two ends. Germline CDR1 is LGHNA and CDR2 is YNFKEQ. Study-level points and caveats: Several hundred expanded graft clones reportedly were the source of alpha-beta T cells about two months after transplant. High day-60 TCRbeta diversity in some patients came from surviving recipient T cells and thymic progenitors. At one year after transplant, newly produced T cells mostly accounted for T-cell counts and diversity.

The sample holds a few counts of this clonotype. The antigen remains unidentified. The sequencing here drew on PBMCs, mostly from graft donor cells, taken 360 days after TCRalphabeta/CD19-depleted stem cell transplant. This chain uses TRBV4-2 with TRBJ1-3; D perhaps matches TRBD1 (5 bases). This clonotype was obtained from a boy younger than two who had a stem cell transplant for SCID, so the T cells may come from the graft donor. The CDR3 bases are TGTGCCAGCAGCCTACCCAAGAGGGCACATATGGACGAGGCAGGGACTAGAAACACCATATATTTT. It is translated as CASSLPKRAHMDEAGTRNTIYF.